Here is one T cell receptor beta chain with its context. The source of the sample is a study of cytomegalovirus exposure and HLA in healthy donors. TCRdb's table, derived via immunoSEQ multiplex PCR, lists solely in-frame clones and lacks some. The table has approximately 200,000 clones, around 80% seen once. The source material was PBMCs. The receptor was isolated from a young woman in good health and CMV-seropositive.

The CDR3 loop reads CASSFTGLRLQPQHF. CDR3 coding DNA: TGTGCCAGCAGTTTTACGGGGTTACGCCTTCAGCCCCAGCATTTT. The chain is built from TRBV27 and TRBJ1-5; D is unclear. The V end lost 3 bases, the J end lost 6 bases, and 15 bases lay between the germline ends. Germline CDR1 and CDR2: MNHEY and SMNVEV (reference sequence). The CDR3 runs to 15 residues.